This T cell receptor beta chain is drawn from a study of blood T cell repertoires in COVID-19. V was cut by 5 bases and J by 2 bases, with 8 bases left in between. CDR1 and CDR2 (germline): KGHDR, SFDVKD. The CDR3 contains 14 residues. Authors' processing steps: How many nucleated cells were present was estimated from reference gene primer amplification. Generated by immunoSEQ multiplex PCR, the TCRdb table keeps only in-frame clones and is missing some. For V, J and clone size, that table is used; D and trimming come from the DNA. Of roughly 250,000 clones in the sample, over 90% were seen once. The chain employs TRBV24-1 and TRBJ1-4; D is unclear. The receptor was isolated from a man aged 25 to 40 with COVID-19, enrolled during active disease. Specimen: peripheral blood. CDR3 DNA: TGTGCCACCAGTGTGAGGGTCACTAATGAAAAACTGTTTTTT. Residues: CATSVRVTNEKLFF.